The 9 T cell receptor beta chains below all came from one sample that was sequenced in a study of blood T cell repertoires in COVID-19. Sequencing used immunoSEQ multiplex PCR; TCRdb keeps in-frame clones, though not all of them. Among about 240,000 clones, over 75% were seen once, and the ten largest hold roughly 1.9%. The sequenced sample consisted of peripheral blood. The receptors derive from a man between 25 and 39 years old who had recovered from COVID-19.

The chain is built from TRBV24-1 and TRBJ2-1; 7 bases are a match to TRBD2. Trimming removed 6 bases from V and 7 bases from J; junction bases left unmatched: 8. The CDR3 has 14 amino acids. CDR1 and CDR2 from the germline V gene are KGHDR and SFDVKD. The CDR3 loop is CATSFGGVENEQFF. CDR3 sequence (DNA): TGTGCCACCAGTTTTGGGGGGGTGGAGAATGAGCAGTTCTTC.

The chain links TRBV7-3 to TRBJ2-5; a possible D gene is TRBD1 (6 bases). The ends were cut back, 4 bases at V and 4 bases at J, with 16 bases in the middle. CDR1 and CDR2 (germline): SGHTA, FQGTGA. CDR3 length: 15 amino acids. CDR3 sequence reads: CASSSRGGYPETQYF. The CDR3 DNA reads TGTGCCAGCAGCTCAAGAGGGGGATACCCAGAGACCCAGTACTTC.

This clone was recorded once. The chain recombines TRBV4-1 with TRBJ2-7; 7 positions match TRBD1. The CDR3 runs 14 residues. Losses at the gene ends were 6 bases for V and 1 base for J; bases not matched to a gene: 6. Germline values: CDR1 MGHRA, CDR2 YSYEKL. CDR3 region: CASRPTTGSYEQYF. CDR3 DNA: TGCGCCAGCAGACCCACGACAGGGTCCTACGAGCAGTACTTC.

The chain uses TRBV6-6 and TRBJ1-3; D is unclear. CDR3 size: 14 residues. The germline V gene encodes CDR1 MNHNY and CDR2 SVGAGI (reference sequence). Trimming pared 6 bases from V and 4 bases from J, leaving 13 bases between. The CDR3 coding sequence is TGTGCCAGCAGCCGATCCGCGCCCGGAAACACCATATATTTT. It is translated as CASSRSAPGNTIYF.

This chain links TRBV28 with TRBJ1-6; D unresolved. The CDR3 contains 13 residues. Germline-derived CDR1 and CDR2 are MDHEN and SYDVKM. Trimming left V 6 bases short and J 5 bases short, with 8 bases between. For the CDR3, the DNA is TGTGCCAGCAGAAATGGCAATAATTCACCCCTCCACTTT. It codes for CASRNGNNSPLHF.

The chain employs TRBV3-1 (or the pseudogene TRBV3-2) and TRBJ1-6, with 9 positions matching TRBD1. V shed 5 bases, J shed 5 bases, and the junction held 1 base outside the gene matches. The CDR3 has 14 amino acids. Germline V lookup: CDR1 LGHDT, CDR2 YNNKEL (reference sequence). This CDR3 reads CASSWDRDNSPLHF. CDR3 DNA sequence: TGTGCCAGCAGCTGGGACAGGGATAATTCACCCCTCCACTTT.

The chain is built from TRBV19 and TRBJ2-4; D is undetermined. Germline lookup yields CDR1 LNHDA and CDR2 SQIVND (reference sequence). The ends were cut back, 6 bases at V and 0 bases at J, with 15 bases in the middle. The CDR3 consists of 16 residues. CDR3 bases: TGTGCCAGTAGATCGCCACAAAATCAAGCCAAAAACATTCAGTACTTC. Its translation: CASRSPQNQAKNIQYF. Combining the CDR3 with reference TRBV19 and TRBJ2-4 gives the whole variable domain DGGITQSPKYLFRKEGQNVTLSCEQNLNHDAMYWYRQDPGQGLRLIYYSQIVNDFQKGDIAEGYSVSREKKESFPLTVTSAQKNPTAFYLCASRSPQNQAKNIQYFGAGTRLSVL.

The rearrangement uses TRBV7-9 and TRBJ2-7; D gene uncertain. CDR3 length: 13 residues. Germline lookup yields CDR1 SEHNR and CDR2 FQNEAQ (reference sequence). V dropped 4 bases and J dropped 5 bases, with 12 bases sitting between them. This CDR3 is CASSSHPEDEQYF. The CDR3, as DNA: TGTGCCAGCAGCTCCCATCCAGAGGACGAGCAGTACTTC.

V usage is TRBV21-1 and J usage is TRBJ2-1; the table names TRBD2, a call not compared with the DNA. TRBV21-1 is termed a pseudogene. The CDR3 is made up of 14 amino acids. As DNA, the CDR3 is TGTGCCAGCAAGCGGGAACAGGAAAACAATGAGCAGTTCTTC. Its protein product is CASKREQENNEQFF.